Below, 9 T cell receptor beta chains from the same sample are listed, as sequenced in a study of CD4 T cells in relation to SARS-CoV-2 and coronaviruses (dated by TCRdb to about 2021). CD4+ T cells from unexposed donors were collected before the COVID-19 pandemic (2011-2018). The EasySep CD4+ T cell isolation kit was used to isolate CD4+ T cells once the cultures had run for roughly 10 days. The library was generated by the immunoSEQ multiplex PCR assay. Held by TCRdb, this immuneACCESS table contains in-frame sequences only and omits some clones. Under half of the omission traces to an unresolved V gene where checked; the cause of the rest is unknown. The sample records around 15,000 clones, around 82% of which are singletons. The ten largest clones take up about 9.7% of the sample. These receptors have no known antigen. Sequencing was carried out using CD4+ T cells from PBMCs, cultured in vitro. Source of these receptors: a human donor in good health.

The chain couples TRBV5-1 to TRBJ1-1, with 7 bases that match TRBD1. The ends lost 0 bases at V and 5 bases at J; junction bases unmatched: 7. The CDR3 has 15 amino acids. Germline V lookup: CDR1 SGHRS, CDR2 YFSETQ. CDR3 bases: TGCGCCAGCAGCTTGGAGACAGGGTCGGGAACTGAAGCTTTCTTT. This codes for CASSLETGSGTEAFF.

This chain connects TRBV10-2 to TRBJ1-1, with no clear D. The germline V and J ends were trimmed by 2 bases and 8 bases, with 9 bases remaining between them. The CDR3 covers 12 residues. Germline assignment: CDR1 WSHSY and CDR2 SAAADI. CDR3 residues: CASSERYSEAFF. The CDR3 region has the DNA TGCGCCAGCAGTGAGAGGTACAGCGAAGCTTTCTTT.

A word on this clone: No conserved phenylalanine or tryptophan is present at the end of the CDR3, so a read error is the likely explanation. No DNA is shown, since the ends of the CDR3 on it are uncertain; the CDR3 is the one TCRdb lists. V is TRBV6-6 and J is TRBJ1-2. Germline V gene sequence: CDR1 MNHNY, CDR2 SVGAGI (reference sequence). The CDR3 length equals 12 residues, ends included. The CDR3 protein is CASSYSRDPHSY.

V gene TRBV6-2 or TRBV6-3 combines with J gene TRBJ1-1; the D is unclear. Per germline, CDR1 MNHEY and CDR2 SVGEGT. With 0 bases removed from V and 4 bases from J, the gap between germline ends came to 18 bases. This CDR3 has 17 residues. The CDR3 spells CASSYSIASTVRTEAFF. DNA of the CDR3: TGTGCCAGCAGTTACTCGATAGCATCTACAGTTCGCACTGAAGCTTTCTTT.

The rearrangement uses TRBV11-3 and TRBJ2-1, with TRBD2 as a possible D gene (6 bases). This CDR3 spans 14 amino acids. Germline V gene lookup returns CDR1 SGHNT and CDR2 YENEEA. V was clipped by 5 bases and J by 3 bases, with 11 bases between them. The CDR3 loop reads CASSPSGDYNEQFF. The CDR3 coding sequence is TGTGCCAGCAGCCCATCGGGGGACTACAATGAGCAGTTCTTC.

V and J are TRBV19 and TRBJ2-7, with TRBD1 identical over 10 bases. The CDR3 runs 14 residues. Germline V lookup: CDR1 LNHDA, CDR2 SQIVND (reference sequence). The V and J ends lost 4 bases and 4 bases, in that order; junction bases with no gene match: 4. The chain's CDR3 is CASSTGQGGYEQYF. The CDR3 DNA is TGTGCCAGTAGTACAGGACAGGGGGGGTACGAGCAGTACTTC.

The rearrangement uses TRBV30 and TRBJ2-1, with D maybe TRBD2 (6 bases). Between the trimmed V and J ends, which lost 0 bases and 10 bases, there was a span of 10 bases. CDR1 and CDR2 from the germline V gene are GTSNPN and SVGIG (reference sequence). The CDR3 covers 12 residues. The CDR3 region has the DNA TGTGCCTGGAGTGTAGACCGGGGGGAGCAGTTCTTC. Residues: CAWSVDRGEQFF.

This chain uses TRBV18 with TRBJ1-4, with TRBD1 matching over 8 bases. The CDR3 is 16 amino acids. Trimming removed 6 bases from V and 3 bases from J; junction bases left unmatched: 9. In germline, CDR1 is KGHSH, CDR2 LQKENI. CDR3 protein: CASSQTTGASNEKLFF. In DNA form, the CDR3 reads TGTGCCAGCTCCCAAACGACAGGGGCATCTAATGAAAAACTGTTTTTT. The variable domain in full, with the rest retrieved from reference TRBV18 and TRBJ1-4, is NAGVMQNPRHLVRRRGQEARLRCSPMKGHSHVYWYRQLPEEGLKFMVYLQKENIIDESGMPKERFSAEFPKEGPSILRIQQVVRGDSAAYFCASSQTTGASNEKLFFGSGTQLSVL.

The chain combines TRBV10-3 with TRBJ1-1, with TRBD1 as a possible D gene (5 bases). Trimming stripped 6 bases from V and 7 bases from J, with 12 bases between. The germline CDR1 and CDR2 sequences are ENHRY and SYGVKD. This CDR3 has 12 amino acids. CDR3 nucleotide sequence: TGTGCCATCAGCCCGGGACGGTATGAAGCTTTCTTT. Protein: CAISPGRYEAFF.